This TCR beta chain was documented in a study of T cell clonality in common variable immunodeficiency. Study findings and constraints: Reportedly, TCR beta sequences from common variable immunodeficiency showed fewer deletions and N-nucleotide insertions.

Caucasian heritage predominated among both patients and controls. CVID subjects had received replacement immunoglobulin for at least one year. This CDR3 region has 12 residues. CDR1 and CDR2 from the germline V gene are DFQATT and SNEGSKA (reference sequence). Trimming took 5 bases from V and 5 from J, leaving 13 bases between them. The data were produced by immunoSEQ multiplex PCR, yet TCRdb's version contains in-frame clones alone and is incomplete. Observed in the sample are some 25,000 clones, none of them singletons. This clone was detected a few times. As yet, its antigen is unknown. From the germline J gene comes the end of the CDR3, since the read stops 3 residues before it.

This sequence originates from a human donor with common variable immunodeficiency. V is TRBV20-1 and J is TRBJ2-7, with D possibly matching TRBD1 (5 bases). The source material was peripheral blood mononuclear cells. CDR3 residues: CSAVWGSDEQYF. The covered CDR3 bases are TGCAGTGCTGTGTGGGGCTCAGACGAG.